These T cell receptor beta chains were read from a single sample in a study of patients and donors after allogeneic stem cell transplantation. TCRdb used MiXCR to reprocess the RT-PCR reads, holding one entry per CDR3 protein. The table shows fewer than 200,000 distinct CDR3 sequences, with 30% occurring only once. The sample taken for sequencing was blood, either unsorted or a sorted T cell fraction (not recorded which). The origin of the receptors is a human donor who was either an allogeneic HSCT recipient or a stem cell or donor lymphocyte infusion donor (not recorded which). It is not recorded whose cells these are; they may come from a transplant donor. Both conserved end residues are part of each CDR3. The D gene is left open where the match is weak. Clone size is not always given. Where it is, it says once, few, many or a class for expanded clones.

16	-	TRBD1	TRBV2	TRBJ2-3	TGTGCCAGCAGTGGGGGACCGGGACAGGGGACCGATACGCAGTATTTT	CASSGGPGQGTDTQYF
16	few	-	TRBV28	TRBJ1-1	TGTGCCAGCAGTTTCCCCTCCGAGCTTATGAACACTGAAGCTTTCTTT	CASSFPSELMNTEAFF
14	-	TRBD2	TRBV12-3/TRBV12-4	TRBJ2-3	TGTGCCAGCAGTAGACTAGCGGGAAGTGGTACGCAGTATTTT	CASSRLAGSGTQYF
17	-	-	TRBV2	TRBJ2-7	TGTGCCAGCAGTGCCCGGGGGGTCCGACAGGCAGCCTACGAGCAGTACTTC	CASSARGVRQAAYEQYF
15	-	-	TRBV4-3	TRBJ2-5	TGCGCCAGCAGCCAATCCCCCTGGGGATACGAGACCCAGTACTTC	CASSQSPWGYETQYF
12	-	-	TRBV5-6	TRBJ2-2	TGTGCCAGCAGCATCCTGACAGGGGAGCTGTTTTTT	CASSILTGELFF
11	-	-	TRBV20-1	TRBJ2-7	TGCAGTGTCCCGCGGGGTTACGAGCAGTACTTC	CSVPRGYEQYF
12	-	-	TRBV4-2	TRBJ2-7	TGTGCCAGCAGCCTTTGGGGGGACGAGCAGTACTTC	CASSLWGDEQYF
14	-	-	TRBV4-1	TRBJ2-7	TGCGCCAGCAGCCAAGGCCACAGCACCTACGAGCAGTACTTC	CASSQGHSTYEQYF
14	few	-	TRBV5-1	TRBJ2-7	TGCGCCAGCAGCTTCCGACCGACTTCGGACGAGCAGTACTTC	CASSFRPTSDEQYF
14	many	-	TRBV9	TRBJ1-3	TGTGCCAGCAGCGGACAGGTCGGTGGAAACACCATATATTTT	CASSGQVGGNTIYF
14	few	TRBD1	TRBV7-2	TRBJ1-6	TGTGCCAGCAGCCCGCAGGGGGCCCAATCACCCCTCCACTTT	CASSPQGAQSPLHF
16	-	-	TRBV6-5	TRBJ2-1	TGTGCCAGCAGTTCTAGAGGGGTGGGCCCCTACAATGAGCAGTTCTTC	CASSSRGVGPYNEQFF
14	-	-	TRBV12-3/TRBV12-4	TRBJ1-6	TGTGCCAGCAGTACCGGCTGGCTGGGGACCCCCCTCCACTTT	CASSTGWLGTPLHF
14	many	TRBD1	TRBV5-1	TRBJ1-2	TGCGCCAGCAGTTGGGGACAGGGCGGCTATGGCTACACCTTC	CASSWGQGGYGYTF
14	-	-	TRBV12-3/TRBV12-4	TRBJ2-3	TGTGCCAGCAGACCCCAGGTTCGGGCAGATACGCAGTATTTT	CASRPQVRADTQYF
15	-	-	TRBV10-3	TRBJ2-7	TGTGCCATCAGGGCGGGGGCACAGGGCAGGCACGAGCAGTACTTC	CAIRAGAQGRHEQYF
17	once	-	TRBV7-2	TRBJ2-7	TGTGCCAGCAGCTTAGCTCCTAGGACCACTCTAGGCTACGAGCAGTACTTC	CASSLAPRTTLGYEQYF
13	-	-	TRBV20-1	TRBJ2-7	TGCAGTGCTAGAAGCCCAGGGCGAAACGAGCAGTACTTC	CSARSPGRNEQYF
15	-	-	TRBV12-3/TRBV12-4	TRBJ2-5	TGTGCCAGCAGTTTGGCGACAGCGTACCAAGAGACCCAGTACTTC	CASSLATAYQETQYF
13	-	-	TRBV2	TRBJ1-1	TGTGCCAGCGGGTTGGGCTTGGACACTGAAGCTTTCTTT	CASGLGLDTEAFF
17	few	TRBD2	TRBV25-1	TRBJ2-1	TGTGCCAGCAGTGAAGGACTAGCGGGAGACTTCTACAATGAGCAGTTCTTC	CASSEGLAGDFYNEQFF
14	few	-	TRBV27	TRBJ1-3	TGTGCCAGCAGGCCAGTTGACTCTGGAAACACCATATATTTT	CASRPVDSGNTIYF
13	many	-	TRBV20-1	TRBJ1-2	TGCAGTGCTAGGGGGGGACTGCACTATGGCTACACCTTC	CSARGGLHYGYTF
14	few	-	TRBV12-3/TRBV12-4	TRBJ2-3	TGTGCCAGCAGTCCAGGGGACAGCACAGATACGCAGTATTTT	CASSPGDSTDTQYF
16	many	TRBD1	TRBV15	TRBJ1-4	TGTGCCACCAGCAGAGATTGGGTCCAGGGGGGTGAAAAACTGTTTTTT	CATSRDWVQGGEKLFF
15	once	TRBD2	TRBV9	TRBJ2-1	TGTGCCAGCAGCGTACAAGCGGGAGTTTTCAATGAGCAGTTCTTC	CASSVQAGVFNEQFF
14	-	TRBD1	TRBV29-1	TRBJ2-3	TGCAGCGCTCGACAGGGTCAGAGCACAGATACGCAGTATTTT	CSARQGQSTDTQYF
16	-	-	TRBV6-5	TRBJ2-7	TGTGCCAGCAGTTATTCGTCCGGGGGCGCGTCCTACGAGCAGTACTTC	CASSYSSGGASYEQYF
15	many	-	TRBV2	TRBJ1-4	TGTGCCAGCGACCGGGGTCCTGCAACTAATGAAAAACTGTTTTTT	CASDRGPATNEKLFF
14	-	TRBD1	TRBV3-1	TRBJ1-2	TGTGCCAGCAGTACATCGACAGGGGCCTATGGCTACACCTTC	CASSTSTGAYGYTF
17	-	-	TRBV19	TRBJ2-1	TGTGCCAGTAGTATGGTCCAGCGGCAGAGCTCCTACAATGAGCAGTTCTTC	CASSMVQRQSSYNEQFF
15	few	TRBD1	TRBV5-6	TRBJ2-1	TGTGCCAGCAGCTTGGCCCGGGACAGGGTAAATGAGCAGTTCTTC	CASSLARDRVNEQFF
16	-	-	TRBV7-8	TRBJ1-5	TGTGCCAGCAGCTCTGGGGGGCTTATAGACAATCAGCCCCAGCATTTT	CASSSGGLIDNQPQHF
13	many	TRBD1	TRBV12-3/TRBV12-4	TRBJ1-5	TGTGCCAGCAGTCAACAGGGGTCCCAGCCCCAGCATTTT	CASSQQGSQPQHF
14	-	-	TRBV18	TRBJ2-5	TGTGCCAGCTCACCCGGGACTCCTGCCGAGACCCAGTACTTC	CASSPGTPAETQYF
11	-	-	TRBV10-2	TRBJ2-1	TGCGCCAGCAGTGAGACCAATGAGCAGTTCTTC	CASSETNEQFF
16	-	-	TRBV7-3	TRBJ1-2	TGTGCCAGCAGCTTAACCTCCACGGGATCTAGTGATGGCTACACCTTC	CASSLTSTGSSDGYTF
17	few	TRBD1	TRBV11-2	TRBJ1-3	TGTGCCAGCAGCTTAGCTGGACAGGGATTCTCTGGAAACACCATATATTTT	CASSLAGQGFSGNTIYF
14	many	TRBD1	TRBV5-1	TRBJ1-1	TGCGCCAGCAGACGACAGGGGGCTGGGACTGAAGCTTTCTTT	CASRRQGAGTEAFF
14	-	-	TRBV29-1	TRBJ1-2	TGCAGCGTTGAGTACAGGGAAAGGCACTATGGCTACACCTTC	CSVEYRERHYGYTF
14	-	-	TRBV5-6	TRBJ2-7	-	CASSFATGTSDGYF
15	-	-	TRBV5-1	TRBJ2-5	TGCGCCAGCAGCTTGAATCCACACGGACAGGAGACCCAGTACTTC	CASSLNPHGQETQYF
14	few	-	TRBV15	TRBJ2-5	TGTGCCACCAGCAGACCTCTAGCAATGGAGACCCAGTACTTC	CATSRPLAMETQYF
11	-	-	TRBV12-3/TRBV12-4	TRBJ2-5	TGTGCCAGCAGCTTTCAAGGGGCCCAGTACTTC	CASSFQGAQYF
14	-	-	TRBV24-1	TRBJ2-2	TGTGCCACCAGTGGCGCGGCGAACACCGGGGAGCTGTTTTTT	CATSGAANTGELFF
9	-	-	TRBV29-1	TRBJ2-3	TGCAGCCACGAGGATACGCAGTATTTT	CSHEDTQYF
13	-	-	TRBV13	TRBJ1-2	TGTGCCAGCAGCTTAAAAGCTAACTATGGCTACACCTTC	CASSLKANYGYTF